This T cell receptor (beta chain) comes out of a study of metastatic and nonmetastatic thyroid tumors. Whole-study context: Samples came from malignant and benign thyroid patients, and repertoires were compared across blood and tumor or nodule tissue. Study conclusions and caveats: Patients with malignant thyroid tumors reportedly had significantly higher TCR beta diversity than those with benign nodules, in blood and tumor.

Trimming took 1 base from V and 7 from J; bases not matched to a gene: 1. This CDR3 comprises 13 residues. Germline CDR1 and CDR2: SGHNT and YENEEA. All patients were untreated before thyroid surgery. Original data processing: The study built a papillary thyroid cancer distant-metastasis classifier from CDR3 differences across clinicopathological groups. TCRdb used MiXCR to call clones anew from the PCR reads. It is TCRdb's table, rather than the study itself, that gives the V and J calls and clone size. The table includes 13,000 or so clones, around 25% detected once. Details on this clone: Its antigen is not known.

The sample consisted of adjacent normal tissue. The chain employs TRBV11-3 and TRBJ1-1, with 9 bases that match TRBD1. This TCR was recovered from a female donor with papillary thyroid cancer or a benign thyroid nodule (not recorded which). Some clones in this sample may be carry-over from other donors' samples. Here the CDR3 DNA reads TGTGCCAGCAGCTTAGGGGGACAGGGTGAAGCTTTCTTT. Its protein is CASSLGGQGEAFF.